One sample yielded the 10 T cell receptor beta chains listed below, sequenced in a study of control samples from healthy donors and cancer patients. The repertoire was sequenced with immunoSEQ multiplex PCR; TCRdb's copy has only in-frame clones and lacks some. The sample contains 150,000 to 200,000 clones, approximately 94% of which appear only once. Sequenced material: blood. Source of these receptors: a man younger than 40 in good health.

The chain has TRBV6-6 and TRBJ2-3; D unresolved. The CDR3 is made up of 14 amino acids. Looked up from germline, CDR1 is MNHNY and CDR2 is SVGAGI (reference sequence). V was shortened by 2 bases and J by 0 bases, with 6 bases between the two germline ends. CDR3 in amino acids: CASSYGSSTDTQYF. The DNA for the CDR3 is TGTGCCAGCAGTTACGGCTCAAGCACAGATACGCAGTATTTT.

The chain combines TRBV27 with TRBJ1-2, with D tentatively TRBD1 (5 bases). Trimming took 2 bases from V and 8 from J, leaving 18 bases between them. In germline, CDR1 is MNHEY, CDR2 SMNVEV (reference sequence). The CDR3 has 15 residues. The CDR3 loop reads CASSLGLGREGGYTF. The CDR3 DNA follows: TGTGCCAGCAGTTTAGGTCTCGGCAGGGAGGGAGGCTACACCTTC.

Only one count was recorded for this clone. This chain joins TRBV15 and TRBJ2-1; D might be TRBD1 (6 bases). CDR1 and CDR2 (germline): LNHNV, YYDKDF (reference sequence). The V and J ends lost 3 bases and 2 bases respectively, with 8 bases between them. There are 14 residues in the CDR3. In DNA, the CDR3 is TGTGCCACCAGCAGGGGGGCCGCCTACAATGAGCAGTTCTTC. This translates into CATSRGAAYNEQFF.

The J gene is TRBJ2-3, the V gene TRBV4-1, with D possibly matching TRBD2 (5 bases). The CDR3 extends over 14 amino acids. Germline V CDR1 and CDR2: MGHRA, YSYEKL. V was trimmed by 0 bases and J by 8 bases, leaving 12 bases between them. CDR3 DNA: TGCGCCAGCAGCCAAGAAGGGTCCCGGGGTACGCAGTATTTT. It translates to CASSQEGSRGTQYF.

J is TRBJ2-3 and V is TRBV9; D is perhaps TRBD1 or TRBD2 (6 bases each). Germline V gene sequence: CDR1 SGDLS, CDR2 YYNGEE. V was shortened by 3 bases and J by 4 bases, with 21 bases between the two germline ends. The length of the CDR3 is 17 residues. CDR3 residues: CASSADSGAALADTQYF. CDR3 DNA: TGTGCCAGCAGCGCTGACTCGGGGGCCGCCTTAGCAGATACGCAGTATTTT.

The chain combines TRBV5-1 with TRBJ2-1; 9 bases fit TRBD1. CDR1 SGHRS and CDR2 YFSETQ come from the germline V gene. V trimming: 0 bases; J trimming: 6 bases; junction bases outside the gene matches: 10. The length of the CDR3 is 17 residues. The CDR3 DNA follows: TGCGCCAGCAGCTTGGAATCTGCGGGACAGGGTACCAATGAGCAGTTCTTC. It is translated as CASSLESAGQGTNEQFF.

V and J are TRBV3-1 (or the pseudogene TRBV3-2) and TRBJ2-7; 9 bases agree with TRBD2. The junction had 8 bases not matched to a gene; V was cut back by 1 base and J by 4 bases. The germline gives CDR1 LGHDT, CDR2 YNNKEL (reference sequence). The CDR3 consists of 16 residues. The CDR3 DNA reads as TGTGCCAGCAGCCAAGGATCGGCGGGGGGGCAGTACGAGCAGTACTTC. As protein: CASSQGSAGGQYEQYF.

The chain links TRBV2 to TRBJ1-2; the D gene is possibly TRBD1 (6 bases). The germline gives CDR1 SNHLY, CDR2 FYNNEI. The ends were cut back, 2 bases at V and 1 base at J, with 11 bases in the middle. This CDR3 comprises 15 residues. CDR3 sequence reads: CASSEMGRGNYGYTF. The DNA of the CDR3 is TGTGCCAGCAGTGAAATGGGCAGGGGTAACTATGGCTACACCTTC.

V is TRBV25-1 and J is TRBJ2-5, with D unresolved. From germline, CDR1 is MGHDK and CDR2 SYGVNS. The CDR3 spans 13 residues. The ends were cut back, 4 bases at V and 1 base at J, with 7 bases in the middle. In DNA, the CDR3 is TGTGCCAGCAGTGGAGTAGCCCAAGAGACCCAGTACTTC. It encodes CASSGVAQETQYF. Using reference TRBV25-1 and TRBJ2-5 for the parts outside the CDR3, the full variable domain is EADIYQTPRYLVIGTGKKITLECSQTMGHDKMYWYQQDPGMELHLIHYSYGVNSTEKGDLSSESTVSRIRTEHFPLTLESARPSHTSQYLCASSGVAQETQYFGPGTRLLVL.

The V gene is TRBV10-3, the J gene TRBJ2-1; D gene uncertain. V lost 2 bases to trimming and J lost 2 bases, with 7 bases between them. CDR3 size: 14 residues. Germline CDR1 and CDR2: ENHRY and SYGVKD. The CDR3 nucleotides read TGTGCCATCAGTGAGGGGCCTCCCTACAATGAGCAGTTCTTC. Translated, it gives CAISEGPPYNEQFF.